This entry lists 12 T cell receptor beta chains sequenced from one sample in a study of neoadjuvant anti-PD-1 for oral cavity cancer (dated by TCRdb to about 2021). Library prep was done by the immunoSEQ multiplex PCR assay. TCRdb stores this immuneACCESS table with in-frame sequences only. Part of the clones is absent; in the studies checked, under half of the shortfall reflects unresolved V genes, and no reason is known for the rest. Recorded for this sample are tens of thousands of clones; approximately 80% of them occurred a single time. The ten biggest clones cover around 4.8% of the sample. The time point label, as the study defines it: after neoadjuvant nivolumab, at surgical resection. The sample consisted of PBMCs, taken after nivolumab (anti-PD-1) treatment. These TCRs come from a person aged 40 to 85 with oral cavity squamous cell carcinoma.

The chain employs TRBV14 and TRBJ2-2; 8 bases agree with TRBD1. There are 16 residues in the CDR3. Germline V gives CDR1 SGHDN, CDR2 FVKESK. Trimming cost V 0 bases and J 4 bases; bases outside gene matches: 4. The CDR3 coding sequence is TGTGCCAGCAGCCAAGAGACAGGGGCTATCACCGGGGAGCTGTTTTTT. Translation: CASSQETGAITGELFF.

V usage is TRBV7-9 and J usage is TRBJ1-1; 7 bases fit TRBD1. CDR1 and CDR2 (germline): SEHNR, FQNEAQ (reference sequence). This CDR3 region has 12 residues. Trimming removed 3 bases from V and 6 bases from J; junction bases left unmatched: 1. The DNA of the CDR3 is TGTGCCAGCAGCTTTGGGACAGCTGAAGCTTTCTTT. Amino acid sequence: CASSFGTAEAFF.

The CDR3 spells CASMADVPGEQYF. In DNA form, the CDR3 reads TGTGCCAGCATGGCCGATGTACCGGGCGAGCAGTACTTC. The rearrangement uses TRBV2 and TRBJ2-7, with no clear D. CDR1 and CDR2 (germline): SNHLY, FYNNEI. The CDR3 sequence is 13 residues long. V lost 7 bases and J 6 bases, leaving 16 bases between the germline ends.

The chain links TRBV7-3 to TRBJ1-1; the D gene is possibly TRBD1 (5 bases). This CDR3 has 15 amino acids. Trimming shortened V by 5 bases and J by 0 bases, and 13 bases separated the two germline ends. CDR1 and CDR2 (germline): SGHTA, FQGTGA. The CDR3 loop is CASSTSGTVNTEAFF. In nucleotides, the CDR3 is TGTGCCAGCAGCACCTCCGGGACGGTGAACACTGAAGCTTTCTTT.

This chain uses TRBV7-6 with TRBJ2-7; possibly TRBD1 or TRBD2 for D (5 bases each). Germline V gives CDR1 SGHVS, CDR2 FNYEAQ. Trimming removed 5 bases at V and 7 bases at J, with 15 bases between. The CDR3 sequence is 13 residues long. The CDR3 reads CASSPGTKGEQYF. DNA for the CDR3: TGTGCCAGCAGCCCGGGGACCAAGGGTGAGCAGTACTTC.

The chain combines TRBV28 with TRBJ2-7; no clear D. V was cut by 7 bases and J by 0 bases, with 13 bases left in between. This CDR3 has 14 residues. Germline V lookup: CDR1 MDHEN, CDR2 SYDVKM. The CDR3 DNA is TGTGCCAGCACCCAATGGAAGGTCTCCTACGAGCAGTACTTC. Amino acid sequence: CASTQWKVSYEQYF.

This sequence joins TRBV7-7 and TRBJ2-1; 11 bases line up with TRBD2. The V gene's germline CDR1 is SSHAT and CDR2 FNYEAQ (reference sequence). The CDR3 has 15 residues. V was pared by 5 bases and J by 7 bases, with 7 bases of the junction left unmatched. CDR3 region: CASSVSGGAGNEQFF. CDR3 sequence (DNA): TGTGCCAGCAGCGTTAGCGGGGGGGCTGGAAATGAGCAGTTCTTC.

The J gene is TRBJ1-5, the V gene TRBV6-5; the D gene is possibly TRBD1 (5 bases). The V gene's germline CDR1 is MNHEY and CDR2 SVGAGI. Trimming took off 5 bases at V and 2 bases at J, with 10 bases between the two ends. The CDR3 sequence is 14 residues long. Here the CDR3 reads CASSQGFGNQPQHF. CDR3 coding DNA: TGTGCCAGCAGTCAGGGTTTTGGCAATCAGCCCCAGCATTTT.

The chain joins TRBV5-1 to TRBJ2-3, with unresolved D. This CDR3 region has 14 residues. V lost 1 base and J lost 3, with 9 bases in between. The V gene's germline CDR1 is SGHRS and CDR2 YFSETQ. The CDR3 DNA reads TGCGCCAGCAGCTTGATGCAGGCAACAGATACGCAGTATTTT. This translates into CASSLMQATDTQYF. The complete variable domain, with remaining parts taken from reference TRBV5-1 and TRBJ2-3, reads KAGVTQTPRYLIKTRGQQVTLSCSPISGHRSVSWYQQTPGQGLQFLFEYFSETQRNKGNFPGRFSGRQFSNSRSEMNVSTLELGDSALYLCASSLMQATDTQYFGPGTRLTVL.

The J gene is TRBJ1-1, the V gene TRBV5-1; D is unclear. CDR1 is SGHRS and CDR2 is YFSETQ in the germline V gene. CDR3 size: 16 residues. V lost 4 bases, J lost 1 base, and 17 bases lay in between. The CDR3 protein is CASSSVPRVRNTEAFF. CDR3 DNA: TGCGCCAGCAGCAGCGTCCCACGGGTGAGGAACACTGAAGCTTTCTTT.

Judged by abundance, this clone is medium-sized. The CDR3 DNA is TGTGCCAGCAGCCCCTTAGTGGATAACTATTCACCCCTCCACTTT. As protein: CASSPLVDNYSPLHF. This chain connects TRBV7-2 to TRBJ1-6, with no clear D. V gave up 5 bases and J gave up 8 bases, with 16 bases separating them. This CDR3 spans 15 amino acids. Germline V gene lookup returns CDR1 SGHTA and CDR2 FQGNSA.

The chain combines TRBV2 with TRBJ2-5, with 8 bases matching TRBD2. Germline V lookup: CDR1 SNHLY, CDR2 FYNNEI. This CDR3 has 15 residues. Germline trimming cut 6 bases from V and 4 bases from J; bases unmatched to any gene: 10. CDR3 sequence: CASRKTGGAGETQYF. The CDR3 nucleotides read TGTGCCAGCAGGAAGACCGGGGGGGCGGGAGAGACCCAGTACTTC.